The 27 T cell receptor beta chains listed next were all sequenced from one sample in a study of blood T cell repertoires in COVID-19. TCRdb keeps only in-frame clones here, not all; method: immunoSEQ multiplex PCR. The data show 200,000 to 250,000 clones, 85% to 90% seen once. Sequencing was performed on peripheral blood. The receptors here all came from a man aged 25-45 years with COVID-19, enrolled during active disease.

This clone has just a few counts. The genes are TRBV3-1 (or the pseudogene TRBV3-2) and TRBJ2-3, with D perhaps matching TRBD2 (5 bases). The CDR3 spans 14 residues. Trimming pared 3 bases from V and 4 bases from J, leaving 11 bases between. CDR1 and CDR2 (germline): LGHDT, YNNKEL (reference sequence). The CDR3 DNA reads TGTGCCAGCAGCCAGGGAGAGTACGCAGATACGCAGTATTTT. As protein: CASSQGEYADTQYF.

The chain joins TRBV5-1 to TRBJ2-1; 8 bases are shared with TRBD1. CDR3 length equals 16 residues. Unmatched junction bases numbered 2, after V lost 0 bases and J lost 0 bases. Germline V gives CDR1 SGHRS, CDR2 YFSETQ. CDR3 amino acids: CASSLAGGASYNEQFF. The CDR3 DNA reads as TGCGCCAGCAGCTTGGCAGGGGGCGCCTCCTACAATGAGCAGTTCTTC.

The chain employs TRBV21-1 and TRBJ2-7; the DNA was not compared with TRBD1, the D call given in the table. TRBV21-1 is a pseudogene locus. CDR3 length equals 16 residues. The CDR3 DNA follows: TGTGCCAGCAGCAAAGAAACTCCCGGGACAGGGAGTGAGCAGTACTTC. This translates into CASSKETPGTGSEQYF.

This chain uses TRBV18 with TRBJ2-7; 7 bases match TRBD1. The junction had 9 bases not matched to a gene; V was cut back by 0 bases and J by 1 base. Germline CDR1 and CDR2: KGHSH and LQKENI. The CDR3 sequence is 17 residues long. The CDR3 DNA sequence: TGTGCCAGCTCACCACCGGTGCAGGCAGGGGGATCCTACGAGCAGTACTTC. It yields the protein CASSPPVQAGGSYEQYF. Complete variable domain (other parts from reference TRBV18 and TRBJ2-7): NAGVMQNPRHLVRRRGQEARLRCSPMKGHSHVYWYRQLPEEGLKFMVYLQKENIIDESGMPKERFSAEFPKEGPSILRIQQVVRGDSAAYFCASSPPVQAGGSYEQYFGPGTRLTVT.

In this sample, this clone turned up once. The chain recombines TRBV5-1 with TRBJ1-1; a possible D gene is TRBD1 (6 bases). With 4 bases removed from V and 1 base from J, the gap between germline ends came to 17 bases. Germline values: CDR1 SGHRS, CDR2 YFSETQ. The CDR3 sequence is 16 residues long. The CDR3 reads CASSLGQNIGNTEAFF. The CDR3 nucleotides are TGCGCCAGCAGCCTCGGACAGAATATTGGGAACACTGAAGCTTTCTTT.

The CDR3 here is CASSGRQGANTEAFF. CDR3 nucleotides: TGTGCCAGCAGCGGCCGACAGGGGGCGAACACTGAAGCTTTCTTT. This rearrangement joins TRBV9 to TRBJ1-1; TRBD1 matches at 10 bases. V shed 3 bases, J shed 1 base, and the junction held 3 bases outside the gene matches. Germline V CDR1 and CDR2: SGDLS, YYNGEE. This CDR3 comprises 15 residues.

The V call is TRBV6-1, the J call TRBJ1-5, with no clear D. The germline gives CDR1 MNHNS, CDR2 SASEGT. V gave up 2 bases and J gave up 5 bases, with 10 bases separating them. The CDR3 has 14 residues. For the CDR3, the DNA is TGTGCCAGCAGTGAAAACAGTCCTCATCAGCCCCAGCATTTT. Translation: CASSENSPHQPQHF.

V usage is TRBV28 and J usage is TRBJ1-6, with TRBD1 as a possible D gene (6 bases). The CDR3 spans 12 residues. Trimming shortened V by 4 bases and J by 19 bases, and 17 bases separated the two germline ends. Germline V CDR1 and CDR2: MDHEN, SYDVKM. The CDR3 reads CASSSRTADGHF. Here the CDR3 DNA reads TGTGCCAGCAGTTCCAGGACAGCCGACGGGCACTTT.

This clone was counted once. The CDR3 DNA follows: TGTGCTAGTGGTTTGGTAAACGGTTTCTTT. Translated: CASGLVNGFF. The chain is built from TRBV12-5 and TRBJ1-1; D is unresolved. V lost 0 bases, J lost 13 bases, and 6 bases lay in between. Germline V gene lookup returns CDR1 LGHNT and CDR2 FRNRAP. This CDR3 region has 10 residues. The full variable domain, completed using reference TRBV12-5 and TRBJ1-1, is DARVTQTPRHKVTEMGQEVTMRCQPILGHNTVFWYRQTMMQGLELLAYFRNRAPLDDSGMPKDRFSAEMPDATLATLKIQPSEPRDSAVYFCASGLVNGFFGQGTRLTVV.

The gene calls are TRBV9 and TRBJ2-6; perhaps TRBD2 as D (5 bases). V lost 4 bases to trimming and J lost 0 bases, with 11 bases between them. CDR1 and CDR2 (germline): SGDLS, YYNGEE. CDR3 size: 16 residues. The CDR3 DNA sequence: TGTGCCAGCAGCATCAGGAGGCCCTCTGGGGCCAACGTCCTGACTTTC. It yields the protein CASSIRRPSGANVLTF.

CDR3: CASSLSPGSTNEKLFF. CDR3 DNA sequence: TGTGCCAGCAGTTTATCCCCGGGAAGCACTAATGAAAAACTGTTTTTT. This chain connects TRBV27 to TRBJ1-4; D unresolved. The ends were cut back, 0 bases at V and 2 bases at J, with 10 bases in the middle. The CDR3 length is 16 residues. Per germline, CDR1 MNHEY and CDR2 SMNVEV (reference sequence).

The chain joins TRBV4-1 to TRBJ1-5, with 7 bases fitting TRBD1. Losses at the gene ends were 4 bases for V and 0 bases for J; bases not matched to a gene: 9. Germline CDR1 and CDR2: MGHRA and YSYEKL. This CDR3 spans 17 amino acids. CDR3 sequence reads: CASSLGTVINSNQPQHF. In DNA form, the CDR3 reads TGCGCCAGCAGCCTTGGGACAGTCATTAATAGCAATCAGCCCCAGCATTTT.

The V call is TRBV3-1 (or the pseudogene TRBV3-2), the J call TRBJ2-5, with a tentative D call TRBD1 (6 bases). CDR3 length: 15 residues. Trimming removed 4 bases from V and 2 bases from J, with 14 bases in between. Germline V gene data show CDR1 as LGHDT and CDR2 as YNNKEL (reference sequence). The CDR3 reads CASSLRTVGQETQYF. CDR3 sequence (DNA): TGTGCCAGCAGCCTACGGACAGTTGGTCAAGAGACCCAGTACTTC.

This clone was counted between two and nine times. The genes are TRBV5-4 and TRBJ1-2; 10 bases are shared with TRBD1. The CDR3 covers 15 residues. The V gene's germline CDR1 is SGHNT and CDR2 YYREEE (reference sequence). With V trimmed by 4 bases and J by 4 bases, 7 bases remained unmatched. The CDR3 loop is CASSPGGQGPYGYTF. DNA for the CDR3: TGTGCCAGCAGCCCGGGGGGACAGGGGCCCTATGGCTACACCTTC.

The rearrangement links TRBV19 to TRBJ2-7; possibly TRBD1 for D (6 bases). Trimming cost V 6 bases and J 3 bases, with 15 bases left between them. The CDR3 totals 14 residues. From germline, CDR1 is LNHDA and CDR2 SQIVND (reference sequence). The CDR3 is CASRTNQGFYEQYF. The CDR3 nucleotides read TGTGCCAGTAGGACAAATCAGGGGTTCTACGAGCAGTACTTC.

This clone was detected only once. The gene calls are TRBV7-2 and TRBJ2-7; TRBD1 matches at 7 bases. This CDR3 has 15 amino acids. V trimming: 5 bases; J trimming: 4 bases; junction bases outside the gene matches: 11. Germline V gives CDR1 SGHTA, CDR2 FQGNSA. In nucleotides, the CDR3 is TGTGCCAGCAGCCTGAGACCGGGACAGAATTACGAGCAGTACTTC. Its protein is CASSLRPGQNYEQYF.

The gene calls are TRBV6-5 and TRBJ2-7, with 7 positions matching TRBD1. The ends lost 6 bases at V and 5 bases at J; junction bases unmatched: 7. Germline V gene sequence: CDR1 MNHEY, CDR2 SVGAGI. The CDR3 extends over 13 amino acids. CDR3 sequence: CASRVNTGDEQYF. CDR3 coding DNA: TGTGCCAGCAGAGTTAACACAGGGGACGAGCAGTACTTC.

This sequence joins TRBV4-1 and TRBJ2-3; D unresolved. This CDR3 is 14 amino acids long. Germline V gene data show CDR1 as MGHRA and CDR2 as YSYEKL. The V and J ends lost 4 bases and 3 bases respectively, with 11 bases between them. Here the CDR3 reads CASSPDRGTDTQYF. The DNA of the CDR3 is TGCGCCAGCAGCCCTGATAGAGGAACAGATACGCAGTATTTT.

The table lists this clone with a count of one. The CDR3 loop is CASKGSTNYGYTF. CDR3 in DNA: TGTGCCAGCAAGGGGTCCACTAACTATGGCTACACCTTC. The chain employs TRBV6-5 and TRBJ1-2; weak D call: TRBD1 (5 bases). CDR1 is MNHEY and CDR2 is SVGAGI in the germline V gene. The V and J ends lost 7 bases and 0 bases respectively, with 9 bases between them. The CDR3 is 13 residues long.

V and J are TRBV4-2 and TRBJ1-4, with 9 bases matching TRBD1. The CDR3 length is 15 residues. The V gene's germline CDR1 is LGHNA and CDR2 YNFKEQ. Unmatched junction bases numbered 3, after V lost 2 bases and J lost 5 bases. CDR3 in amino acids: CASSQSDRGNEKLFF. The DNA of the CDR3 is TGTGCCAGCAGCCAATCGGACAGGGGCAATGAAAAACTGTTTTTT.

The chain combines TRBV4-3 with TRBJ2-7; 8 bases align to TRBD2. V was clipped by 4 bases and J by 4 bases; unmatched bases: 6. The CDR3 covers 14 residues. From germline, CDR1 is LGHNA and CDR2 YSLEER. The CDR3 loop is CASSPQRGPYEQYF. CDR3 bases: TGCGCCAGCAGCCCCCAGCGGGGGCCGTACGAGCAGTACTTC.

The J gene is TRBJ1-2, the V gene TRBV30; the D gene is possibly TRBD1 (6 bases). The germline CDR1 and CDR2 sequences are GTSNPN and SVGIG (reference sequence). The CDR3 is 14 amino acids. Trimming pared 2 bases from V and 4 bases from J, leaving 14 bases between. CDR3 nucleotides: TGTGCCTGGAGTACAGGGTTTGAAATCTATGGCTACACCTTC. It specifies CAWSTGFEIYGYTF.

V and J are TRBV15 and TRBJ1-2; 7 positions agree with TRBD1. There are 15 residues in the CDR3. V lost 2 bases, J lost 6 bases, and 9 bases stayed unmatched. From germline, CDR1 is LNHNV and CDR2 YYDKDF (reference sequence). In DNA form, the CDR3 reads TGTGCCACCAGCAGAAGGGGGCAGGGGGGTGATGGCTACACCTTC. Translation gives CATSRRGQGGDGYTF.

CDR3 sequence reads: CASSSGGYEQYF. Here the CDR3 DNA reads TGTGCCAGCAGTTCCGGGGGCTACGAGCAGTACTTC. This rearrangement joins TRBV27 to TRBJ2-7, with D possibly being TRBD2 (6 bases). From germline, CDR1 is MNHEY and CDR2 SMNVEV (reference sequence). V was pared by 4 bases and J by 3 bases, with 7 bases between. The CDR3 totals 12 residues.

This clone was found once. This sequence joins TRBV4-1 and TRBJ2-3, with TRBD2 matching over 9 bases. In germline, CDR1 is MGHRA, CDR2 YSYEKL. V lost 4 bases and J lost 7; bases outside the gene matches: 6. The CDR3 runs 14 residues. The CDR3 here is CASSLGTSPHTQYF. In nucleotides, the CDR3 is TGCGCCAGCAGCCTCGGGACTAGCCCCCATACGCAGTATTTT.

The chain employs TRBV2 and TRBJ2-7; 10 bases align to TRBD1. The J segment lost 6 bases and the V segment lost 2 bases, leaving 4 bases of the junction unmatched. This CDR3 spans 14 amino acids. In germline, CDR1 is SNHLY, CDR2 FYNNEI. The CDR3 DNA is TGTGCCAGCAGTGAATCGGGACAGGGGCCCGAGCAGTACTTC. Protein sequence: CASSESGQGPEQYF.

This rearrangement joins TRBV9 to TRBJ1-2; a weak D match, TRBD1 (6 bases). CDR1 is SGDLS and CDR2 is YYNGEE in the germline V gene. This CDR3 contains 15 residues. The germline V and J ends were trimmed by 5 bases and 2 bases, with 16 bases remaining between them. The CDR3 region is CASSRPQGSNYGYTF. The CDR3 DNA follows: TGTGCCAGCAGTCGGCCCCAGGGGTCGAACTATGGCTACACCTTC.